This T cell receptor (beta chain) was documented in a study of T cell repertoires in cytomegalovirus infection. Looking at the study overall: Public TCR beta signatures were indicative of both CMV infection and a matching HLA type.

This clonotype was counted many times. Its antigen remains unknown. Study-wide results and caveats: Identification of carriers of CMV plus the relevant HLA was achieved through cumulative public TCR beta family frequency. Within the response measured ex vivo, HLA-C-restricted CMV-specific TCR beta clonotypes were dominant.

V lost 0 bases, J lost 5 bases, and 28 bases lay in between. CDR3 length equals 20 residues. Per germline, CDR1 MNHEY and CDR2 SVGEGT. TCRdb independently ran MiXCR on the reads; one entry per CDR3 protein. The repertoire holds approximately 630,000 distinct CDR3 sequences, with approximately 24% as singletons. The receptor was isolated from a human donor in good health (CMV status not recorded). Some clones in this sample may be carry-over from other donors' samples. The sequenced material came from CD8+ T cells from PBMCs. The rearrangement links TRBV6-2 or TRBV6-3 to TRBJ2-5, with D possibly called TRBD1 or TRBD2 (5 bases each). CDR3 region: CASSYSDQGPQNPQWETQYF. In DNA, the CDR3 is TGTGCCAGCAGTTACTCGGACCAGGGACCCCAAAACCCGCAATGGGAGACCCAGTACTTC.